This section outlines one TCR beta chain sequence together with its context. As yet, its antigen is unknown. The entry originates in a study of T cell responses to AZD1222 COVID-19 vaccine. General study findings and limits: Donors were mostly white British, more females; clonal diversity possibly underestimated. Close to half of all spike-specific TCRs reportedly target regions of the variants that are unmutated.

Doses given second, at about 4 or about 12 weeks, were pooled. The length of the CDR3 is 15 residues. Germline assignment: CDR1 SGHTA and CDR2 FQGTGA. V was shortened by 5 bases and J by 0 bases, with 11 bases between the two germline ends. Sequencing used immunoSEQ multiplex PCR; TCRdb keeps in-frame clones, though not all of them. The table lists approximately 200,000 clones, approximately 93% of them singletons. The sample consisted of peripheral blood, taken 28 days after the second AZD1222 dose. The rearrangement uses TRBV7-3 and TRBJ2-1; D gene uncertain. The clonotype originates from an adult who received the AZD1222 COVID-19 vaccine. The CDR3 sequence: CASSPRLSSYNEQFF. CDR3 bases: TGTGCCAGCAGCCCGCGCCTAAGCTCCTACAATGAGCAGTTCTTC.